These T cell receptor beta chains were read from a single sample in a study of CD8+ T cells in alopecia areata. TCRdb's table, derived via immunoSEQ multiplex PCR, lists solely in-frame clones and lacks some. Of around 14,000 clones in the sample, roughly 61% were seen once. The sample comprised CD4+ Tregs sorted from blood. The receptors were gathered from a human donor with alopecia areata. Both conserved end residues are trimmed from each CDR3. The size of a clone is reported for some rows only, either as once, few or many, or as a class for expanded clones.

size: medium-sized
V: TRBV10-1
CDR3: ASSGDGYTDTQY

size: few
V: TRBV5-6
CDR3: ASSLRGGSGNTIY

size: -
V: TRBV30
CDR3: AWSGWTGGLFGEQF

size: few
V: TRBV4-1
CDR3: ASSRQLNTEAF

size: -
V: TRBV5-6
CDR3: ASSLTEVHEQF

size: -
V: TRBV19
CDR3: ASSTTAYYEQY

size: -
V: TRBV29-1
CDR3: SVIWGHDEKLF

size: -
V: TRBV19
CDR3: ASSNQITGLDYNEQF

size: -
V: TRBV9
CDR3: ASSVDSQGRTEAF

size: -
V: TRBV5-1
CDR3: ASSDPGRDTQY

size: few
V: TRBV10-1
CDR3: ASSDRTGPTYEQY

size: -
V: TRBV5-1
CDR3: ASSRTPNYGYT

size: few
V: TRBV19
CDR3: ASSEINRGWGYT

size: -
V: TRBV28
CDR3: ASSAMGQGVSNYGYT

size: -
V: TRBV28
CDR3: ASSPGATRSYEQY

size: -
V: TRBV6-6
CDR3: ASGSTSETQY

size: -
V: TRBV6-4
CDR3: ASSEQAGDTQY

size: few
V: TRBV27
CDR3: ASSSSGSGKTQY

size: -
V: TRBV5-1
CDR3: ASSLVGDQPQH

size: -
V: TRBV2
CDR3: ASSDVGAETQY

size: -
V: TRBV2
CDR3: ASSRGIVGYT

size: -
V: TRBV15
CDR3: ATSRDQEMGF

size: -
V: TRBV19
CDR3: ASSNNRGLYEQY

size: -
V: TRBV7-8
CDR3: ASSGLSSRVEETQY

size: -
V: TRBV27
CDR3: ASSRGRSNEKLF

size: few
V: TRBV29-1
CDR3: SVSLGANEQF

size: -
V: TRBV5-1
CDR3: ASSVGQNNEQF

size: -
V: TRBV7-6
CDR3: ASSFPLAPGNEQF

size: -
V: TRBV2
CDR3: ASSRLGGADGYEQY

size: -
V: TRBV12-5
CDR3: ASGLGRTDTQY

size: once
V: TRBV7-9
CDR3: ASSLVLGGWTEAF

size: -
V: TRBV7-3
CDR3: ASSSLAGGPVDTQY

size: -
V: TRBV19
CDR3: ASSIKTQPAGYT

size: medium-sized
V: TRBV7-7
CDR3: ASSTSASSYNEQF

size: few
V: TRBV6-5
CDR3: ASSYLANQPQH

size: few
V: TRBV27
CDR3: ASRTWTGSAYNEQF

size: -
V: TRBV5-6
CDR3: ASSGGEPQH

size: -
V: TRBV14
CDR3: ASSRLGRLSSTDTQY

size: -
V: TRBV6-5
CDR3: ASSYGPFYGYT

size: -
V: TRBV5-1
CDR3: ASRGTAHSGNTIY

size: medium-sized
V: TRBV18
CDR3: ASSPLRGRRWDEQF

size: -
V: TRBV6-6
CDR3: ASSYRTSGSNEQY

size: -
V: TRBV7-9
CDR3: ASSLGLAGGETQY

size: few
V: TRBV5-1
CDR3: ASSGLVSGELF

size: -
V: TRBV7-9
CDR3: ASNPSGSTFEQF

size: few
V: TRBV5-1
CDR3: ASSLTGGEQY

size: few
V: TRBV11-2
CDR3: ASSLVYYRSEQF

size: -
V: TRBV7-9
CDR3: ASSLVRLAGDYNEQF